The clone carrying this TCR beta chain was picked up a small number of times. Antigen unknown. Alongside a J-beta primer mix, a sample-barcoded 5' primer served in a second PCR lasting about 7 to 11 cycles. TCRdb fed the 5' RACE reads into MiXCR, producing one record per CDR3 protein. The profile covers about a million distinct CDR3 sequences, with 51% appearing a single time and about 21% taken by the ten largest. These data come from a study of blood T cells in healthy people across ages. Whole-study findings and limits: Per-million-T-cell TCR beta diversity fell roughly linearly with age. CMV status of donors was unknown, possibly confounding expanded clonotype changes.

CDR1 MNHEY and CDR2 SVGAGI come from the germline V gene. The ends were cut back, 6 bases at V and 1 base at J, with 7 bases in the middle. CDR3 length equals 13 residues. Individuals who donated were healthy Caucasians from Russia aged 6 to 90. Each donor supplied roughly 10 milliliters of peripheral blood. The TCR was taken from a woman aged 60-75 years in good health. Sequencing was done on a sample of blood. This chain links TRBV6-5 with TRBJ1-5, with D possibly matching TRBD1 (5 bases). The chain's CDR3 is CASRRGSNQPQHF. The DNA of the CDR3 is TGTGCCAGCAGAAGGGGCAGCAATCAGCCCCAGCATTTT.